The 23 T cell receptor beta chains presented below share a single source sample, sequenced in a study of shared T cell receptors in the human thymus. Clones were sequenced by immunoSEQ multiplex PCR, and TCRdb holds only the in-frame ones, with some missing. The sample consists of roughly 550,000 clones, 70% to 80% of them appearing once. A further study also used this sample, focusing on human thymus T cells.

Sequencing was performed on thymocytes. The receptors stem from a boy in the first two years of life with a congenital heart defect.

This chain uses TRBV9 with TRBJ2-1; 10 nucleotides match TRBD2. The CDR3 has 17 amino acids. The V and J ends lost 4 bases and 6 bases, in that order; junction bases with no gene match: 13. Germline V gives CDR1 SGDLS, CDR2 YYNGEE. CDR3 region: CASSPGRSGRTPNEQFF. In nucleotides, the CDR3 is TGTGCCAGCAGCCCGGGCCGTAGCGGGAGGACCCCCAATGAGCAGTTCTTC. Combining the CDR3 with reference TRBV9 and TRBJ2-1 gives the whole variable domain DSGVTQTPKHLITATGQRVTLRCSPRSGDLSVYWYQQSLDQGLQFLIQYYNGEERAKGNILERFSAQQFPDLHSELNLSSLELGDSALYFCASSPGRSGRTPNEQFFGPGTRLTVL.

This clone was observed a single time. The chain uses TRBV6-5 and TRBJ2-3; a possible D gene is TRBD2 (6 bases). Trimming removed 0 bases at V and 2 bases at J, with 12 bases between. The CDR3 sequence is 16 residues long. Germline V gene lookup returns CDR1 MNHEY and CDR2 SVGAGI. CDR3 protein: CASSYSRGNFTDTQYF. In DNA form, the CDR3 reads TGTGCCAGCAGTTACTCTCGGGGGAACTTCACAGATACGCAGTATTTT.

The chain links TRBV30 to TRBJ2-5; 11 nucleotides agree with TRBD2. The CDR3 spans 14 residues. The germline V gene has CDR1 GTSNPN and CDR2 SVGIG (reference sequence). With V trimmed by 4 bases and J by 2 bases, 3 bases remained unmatched. The CDR3 here is CAWTTSGGQETQYF. As DNA, the CDR3 is TGTGCCTGGACTACTAGCGGGGGTCAAGAGACCCAGTACTTC. Based on the CDR3 plus reference TRBV30 and TRBJ2-5, the full variable domain is SQTIHQWPATLVQPVGSPLSLECTVEGTSNPNLYWYRQAAGRGLQLLFYSVGIGQISSEVPQNLSASRPQDRQFILSSKKLLLSDSGFYLCAWTTSGGQETQYFGPGTRLLVL.

Written as DNA, the CDR3 is TGTGCCAGCGCCTTAGCGGTCCCCCCGGCGGAGCAGTACTTC. Translating gives CASALAVPPAEQYF. The rearrangement joins TRBV27 to TRBJ2-7, with D perhaps matching TRBD2 (6 bases). V lost 8 bases, J lost 7 bases, and 21 bases lay in between. From germline, CDR1 is MNHEY and CDR2 SMNVEV (reference sequence). This CDR3 contains 14 residues.

In this sample, this clone turned up once. The rearrangement joins TRBV28 to TRBJ1-2; 10 nucleotides agree with TRBD1. Germline trimming cut 7 bases from V and 7 bases from J; bases unmatched to any gene: 6. The CDR3 is made up of 13 amino acids. Germline V lookup: CDR1 MDHEN, CDR2 SYDVKM. CDR3 sequence: CASKRQGAGGYTF. The CDR3 region has the DNA TGTGCCAGCAAGCGACAGGGGGCGGGTGGCTACACCTTC.

This rearrangement joins TRBV6-6 to TRBJ1-4; a weak D match, TRBD1 (6 bases). Between the trimmed V and J ends, which lost 5 bases and 3 bases, there was a span of 13 bases. The CDR3 is 15 residues long. Germline loops: CDR1 MNHNY, CDR2 SVGAGI (reference sequence). For the CDR3, the DNA is TGTGCCAGCAGTCCCAGACAGGAACCTAATGAAAAACTGTTTTTT. It yields the protein CASSPRQEPNEKLFF.

CDR3 protein: CASSKMAGECPYYEQYF. The CDR3 nucleotides are TGTGCCAGCAGCAAAATGGCGGGAGAATGCCCCTACTACGAGCAGTACTTC. The chain employs TRBV21-1 and TRBJ2-7; TRBD2 reflects the table's D call only, with no check against the DNA. TRBV21-1 is shown as a pseudogene. The CDR3 has 17 residues.

This chain connects TRBV7-9 to TRBJ2-7, with a weak D call TRBD1 (6 bases). Germline CDR1 is SEHNR and CDR2 is FQNEAQ (reference sequence). CDR3 length equals 15 residues. The germline V and J ends were trimmed by 3 bases and 2 bases, with 14 bases remaining between them. The chain's CDR3 is CASSLSFDRTYEQYF. The CDR3 DNA follows: TGTGCCAGCAGCTTGAGTTTTGACAGGACCTACGAGCAGTACTTC.

The V call is TRBV7-9, the J call TRBJ1-1, with 9 nucleotides matching TRBD1. CDR3 size: 15 residues. Trimming removed 4 bases from V and 6 bases from J; junction bases left unmatched: 9. Germline V CDR1 and CDR2: SEHNR, FQNEAQ (reference sequence). The CDR3 DNA reads as TGTGCCAGCAGCTACCCGGACAGGGGCAAGTCTGAAGCTTTCTTT. Translated: CASSYPDRGKSEAFF.

V gene TRBV28 combines with J gene TRBJ2-7; perhaps TRBD2 as D (5 bases). This CDR3 region has 16 residues. CDR1 and CDR2 from the germline V gene are MDHEN and SYDVKM. Trimming left V 1 base short and J 2 bases short, with 15 bases between. The CDR3 bases are TGTGCCAGCAGTTTATCCCCTCTAGCTATCACCTACGAGCAGTACTTC. This sequence encodes CASSLSPLAITYEQYF.

This chain uses TRBV9 with TRBJ1-1; D might be TRBD1 (6 bases). V lost 4 bases, J lost 2 bases, and 12 bases lay in between. From germline, CDR1 is SGDLS and CDR2 YYNGEE. There are 14 residues in the CDR3. CDR3 nucleotides: TGTGCCAGCAGCCCCAGGGGTAAAAACACTGAAGCTTTCTTT. Translating it yields CASSPRGKNTEAFF.

V is TRBV7-9 and J is TRBJ2-3, with 11 bases matching TRBD2. CDR1 is SEHNR, CDR2 FQNEAQ, per germline (reference sequence). With V trimmed by 5 bases and J by 6 bases, 10 bases remained unmatched. The CDR3 extends over 16 amino acids. Here the CDR3 reads CASSPVSGRAGDTQYF. The CDR3 DNA reads TGTGCCAGCAGCCCCGTTAGCGGGAGGGCCGGGGATACGCAGTATTTT.

This chain joins TRBV25-1 and TRBJ2-5, with a possible D match to TRBD2 (5 bases). Germline loops: CDR1 MGHDK, CDR2 SYGVNS. The CDR3 totals 13 residues. Between the trimmed V and J ends, which lost 6 bases and 2 bases, there was a span of 10 bases. This CDR3 is CASRKGSQETQYF. CDR3 nucleotides: TGTGCCAGCAGGAAAGGGAGTCAAGAGACCCAGTACTTC.

CDR3 coding DNA: TGTGCCAGCAGACTCGGGACAGGCTACAATGAGCAGTTCTTC. Translated, it gives CASRLGTGYNEQFF. V usage is TRBV6-1 and J usage is TRBJ2-1; 8 bases line up with TRBD1. The germline gives CDR1 MNHNS, CDR2 SASEGT. V gave up 6 bases and J gave up 3 bases; unmatched junction bases: 4. This CDR3 comprises 14 residues.

The chain carries TRBV7-8 and TRBJ2-7, with 7 bases identical to TRBD2. The germline gives CDR1 SGHVS, CDR2 FQNEAQ. The CDR3 length is 19 residues. Losses at the gene ends were 2 bases for V and 0 bases for J; bases not matched to a gene: 16. The CDR3 sequence: CASSLRSRGTLLISYEQYF. The CDR3 DNA sequence: TGTGCCAGCAGCTTACGATCGCGGGGGACCTTACTAATCTCCTACGAGCAGTACTTC.

V and J are TRBV5-1 and TRBJ2-5; TRBD2 is a possible D gene (5 bases). CDR3 length equals 14 residues. The ends were cut back, 4 bases at V and 1 base at J, with 11 bases in the middle. Germline V gives CDR1 SGHRS, CDR2 YFSETQ. CDR3 in amino acids: CASSERRTQETQYF. CDR3 DNA sequence: TGCGCCAGCAGCGAGAGGAGGACCCAAGAGACCCAGTACTTC.

The genes are TRBV2 and TRBJ2-1; TRBD2 matches at 14 bases. The ends lost 5 bases at V and 5 bases at J; junction bases unmatched: 20. The V gene's germline CDR1 is SNHLY and CDR2 FYNNEI. This CDR3 region has 21 residues. CDR3 sequence (DNA): TGTGCCAGCAGTCGCCACCTCGGGGCCCTAAGACTAGCGGGAGGGGACAATGAGCAGTTCTTC. The encoded protein is CASSRHLGALRLAGGDNEQFF. The full variable domain, completed using reference TRBV2 and TRBJ2-1, is EPEVTQTPSHQVTQMGQEVILRCVPISNHLYFYWYRQILGQKVEFLVSFYNNEISEKSEIFDDQFSVERPDGSNFTLKIRSTKLEDSAMYFCASSRHLGALRLAGGDNEQFFGPGTRLTVL.

The CDR3 spells CASSLARSVAGSTYEQYF. In nucleotides, the CDR3 is TGTGCCAGCAGCTTGGCCCGGTCTGTAGCGGGGTCTACCTACGAGCAGTACTTC. The rearrangement uses TRBV5-4 and TRBJ2-7; 8 positions match TRBD2. V shed 0 bases, J shed 2 bases, and the junction held 13 bases outside the gene matches. The germline V gene has CDR1 SGHNT and CDR2 YYREEE (reference sequence). This CDR3 region has 18 residues.

The chain is built from TRBV5-1 and TRBJ2-3, with D possibly being TRBD1 (5 bases). Trimming left V 4 bases short and J 5 bases short, with 5 bases between. The CDR3 is made up of 11 amino acids. Germline CDR1 and CDR2: SGHRS and YFSETQ. The CDR3 is CASSQGDTQYF. CDR3 DNA: TGCGCCAGCAGCCAGGGAGATACGCAGTATTTT.

V gene TRBV18 combines with J gene TRBJ2-5, with 11 bases fitting TRBD2. The DNA end lines up better with TRBJ2-7; the J call may be wrong. Germline values: CDR1 KGHSH, CDR2 LQKENI. The CDR3 has 18 amino acids. Here the CDR3 reads CASSPPTGRLAGTYEQYF. CDR3 in DNA: TGTGCCAGCTCACCCCCGACAGGGCGACTAGCGGGGACCTACGAGCAGTACTTC.

The chain uses TRBV14 and TRBJ2-7, with D hard to call. Per the germline V gene, CDR1 is SGHDN and CDR2 is FVKESK. Trimming removed 0 bases at V and 3 bases at J, with 9 bases between. The CDR3 sequence is 14 residues long. CDR3 DNA sequence: TGTGCCAGCAGCCAAGATCGGGTTGACTACGAGCAGTACTTC. As protein: CASSQDRVDYEQYF.

The rearrangement uses TRBV4-2 and TRBJ2-4; 11 bases line up with TRBD2. V was pared by 3 bases and J by 9 bases, with 7 bases of the junction left unmatched. This CDR3 comprises 15 residues. Looked up from germline, CDR1 is LGHNA and CDR2 is YNFKEQ. The DNA for the CDR3 is TGTGCCAGCAGCCAGGGGACTAGCGGTCGAGGCATTCAGTACTTC. Amino acid sequence: CASSQGTSGRGIQYF.

The chain employs TRBV19 and TRBJ1-5, with 7 bases fitting TRBD1. V trimming: 3 bases; J trimming: 6 bases; junction bases outside the gene matches: 8. Germline CDR1 LNHDA, CDR2 SQIVND (reference sequence). There are 15 residues in the CDR3. CDR3 amino acids: CASSIVTGWTQPQHF. For the CDR3, the DNA is TGTGCCAGTAGTATCGTGACAGGGTGGACTCAGCCCCAGCATTTT. Full variable domain (remainder filled in from reference TRBV19 and TRBJ1-5): DGGITQSPKYLFRKEGQNVTLSCEQNLNHDAMYWYRQDPGQGLRLIYYSQIVNDFQKGDIAEGYSVSREKKESFPLTVTSAQKNPTAFYLCASSIVTGWTQPQHFGDGTRLSIL.